The next 9 T cell receptor beta chains were all read from a single sample in a study of a mutant IDH1 vaccine in newly diagnosed glioma. Their cognate antigens are unknown. Sequenced by immunoSEQ multiplex PCR; TCRdb stores in-frame clones only, minus some. The sample holds approximately 28,000 clones, approximately 82% seen once. Time point: week 35, safety follow-up. Every single dose of the vaccine, 300 ug of mutant IDH1 20-mer peptide, came with topical imiquimod. Sequences were derived from PBMCs, sampled from a glioma patient whose treatment included an IDH1 peptide vaccine. All receptors derive from a man aged 25 to 40 with glioma.

The chain is built from TRBV6-5 and TRBJ2-7; D is ambiguous. V shed 2 bases and J shed 4 bases, with 9 bases lying between them. The CDR3 consists of 13 residues. Per the germline V gene, CDR1 is MNHEY and CDR2 is SVGAGI. For the CDR3, the DNA is TGTGCCAGCAGTTACGAATCCGGTTACGAGCAGTACTTC. As protein: CASSYESGYEQYF.

This clone was seen just once. The chain is built from TRBV5-5 and TRBJ1-1; D is perhaps TRBD1 (5 bases). V gave up 4 bases and J gave up 2 bases, with 15 bases separating them. The CDR3 is 15 amino acids. The germline V gene encodes CDR1 SGHKS and CDR2 YYEKEE (reference sequence). Here the CDR3 reads CASSPGPGVNTEAFF. The CDR3 DNA reads TGTGCCAGCAGCCCTGGACCGGGGGTTAACACTGAAGCTTTCTTT.

This chain joins TRBV15 and TRBJ2-7; no clear D gene. From germline, CDR1 is LNHNV and CDR2 YYDKDF (reference sequence). The CDR3 contains 14 residues. Trimming stripped 0 bases from V and 1 base from J, with 7 bases between. The CDR3 region has the DNA TGTGCCACCAGCAGAGATATTGTGTCCTACGAGCAGTACTTC. Its translation is CATSRDIVSYEQYF.

The chain employs TRBV7-9 and TRBJ1-4; tentatively, D is TRBD1 (5 bases). The CDR3 totals 15 residues. V lost 5 bases and J lost 4, with 14 bases in between. Germline CDR1 SEHNR, CDR2 FQNEAQ (reference sequence). CDR3 loop: CASSPVTDNNEKLFF. The CDR3 DNA reads as TGTGCCAGCAGCCCTGTGACAGACAATAATGAAAAACTGTTTTTT.

J is TRBJ1-2 and V is TRBV7-2; TRBD1 matches at 7 bases. V was clipped by 7 bases and J by 8 bases; unmatched bases: 10. CDR1 and CDR2 from the germline V gene are SGHTA and FQGNSA. The CDR3 has 13 residues. In DNA, the CDR3 is TGTGCCAGCATCCCAGAGGGGGCGCGGGGCTACACCTTC. It is translated as CASIPEGARGYTF.

The chain carries TRBV7-8 and TRBJ1-5; no clear D gene. The CDR3 is made up of 15 amino acids. Per the germline V gene, CDR1 is SGHVS and CDR2 is FQNEAQ. V lost 1 base and J 4 bases, leaving 11 bases between the germline ends. The CDR3 protein is CASSLGPQKNQPQHF. CDR3 DNA: TGTGCCAGCAGCTTAGGTCCGCAGAAAAATCAGCCCCAGCATTTT.

The table lists this clone with a count of one. V gene TRBV5-4 combines with J gene TRBJ2-7; possibly TRBD2 for D (5 bases). This CDR3 has 14 amino acids. V was clipped by 1 base and J by 2 bases, with 10 bases between them. Germline CDR1 and CDR2: SGHNT and YYREEE (reference sequence). CDR3 loop: CASSLRSAAYEQYF. In DNA form, the CDR3 reads TGTGCCAGCAGCTTGCGTTCAGCGGCCTACGAGCAGTACTTC.

The V call is TRBV5-1, the J call TRBJ2-7; no definite D call. The V end was cut by 2 bases, the J end by 0 bases, with 3 bases between. Per germline, CDR1 SGHRS and CDR2 YFSETQ. The CDR3 loop spans 12 amino acids. The CDR3 is CASSFSSYEQYF. The CDR3 DNA is TGCGCCAGCAGCTTTAGCTCCTACGAGCAGTACTTC. The whole variable domain, remainder taken from reference TRBV5-1 and TRBJ2-7, is KAGVTQTPRYLIKTRGQQVTLSCSPISGHRSVSWYQQTPGQGLQFLFEYFSETQRNKGNFPGRFSGRQFSNSRSEMNVSTLELGDSALYLCASSFSSYEQYFGPGTRLTVT.

The gene calls are TRBV5-4 and TRBJ2-3; D assignment may be TRBD1 or TRBD2 (5 bases each). CDR1 SGHNT and CDR2 YYREEE come from the germline V gene (reference sequence). The CDR3 covers 15 residues. Trimming removed 0 bases from V and 1 base from J, with 9 bases in between. DNA for the CDR3: TGTGCCAGCAGCTTGGGGGGGAGCGGCACAGATACGCAGTATTTT. It specifies CASSLGGSGTDTQYF. The variable domain in full, with the rest retrieved from reference TRBV5-4 and TRBJ2-3, is ETGVTQSPTHLIKTRGQQVTLRCSSQSGHNTVSWYQQALGQGPQFIFQYYREEENGRGNFPPRFSGLQFPNYSSELNVNALELDDSALYLCASSLGGSGTDTQYFGPGTRLTVL.